This T cell receptor (beta chain) was sequenced for a study (dated by TCRdb to the mid-2010s). At the level of the whole study: Whether tumor-infiltrating Tregs in breast cancer are recruited from blood Tregs or converted in situ from other CD4+ T cell subsets was tested.

Full-length TCR variable regions were amplified by 5' RACE PCR using constant-region reverse primers, and then by semi-nested PCR using Nested Universal Primer A. Using the ReliaPrep RNA Cell Miniprep System, total RNA was extracted, and the SMARTer RACE 5'/3' Kit was then used to reverse transcribe the RNA into 5'RACE-ready cDNA. An Illumina MiSeq was used to sequence the full-length TCR alpha and beta libraries, which had been barcoded with multiplex adaptors. In the paper's pipeline: For each of nine subset-tissue groups, sequencing data from the five patients were pooled, and the groups were then compared using unsupervised clustering of TCR gene usage. Repertoire similarity was calculated with the Morisita-Horn index, weighting shared sequences by their contribution to each repertoire. The public sequencing data were trimmed at Q25 with fastp and processed into clonotypes with MiXCR by TCRdb, which kept only in-frame beta chains. Each CDR3 protein appears once, grouped with its most common genes and DNA. The V and J calls come from TCRdb's annotation, not from the publication. This sample comprises 50,000 to 80,000 distinct CDR3 sequences, 22% of them detected only once. The ten biggest clones cover under 3.5% of the sample.

The CDR3 measures 15 amino acids from cysteine to phenylalanine. The sequence is cut down to CDR3 DNA, 45 bases in frame from base 1. CDR1 and CDR2 (SNHLY, FYNNEI) derive from the germline V gene. Trimming takes 5 bases off V and 4 bases off J; junction bases not matched to a gene: 9. About this clonotype: Its antigen is not yet known. No base quality values were provided; no much bigger clone lies one nucleotide off.

Findings and caveats that apply to the study as a whole: Rather than covering whole repertoires, validation in the larger cohort was restricted to a single TCR beta V-J rearrangement. The greatest overlap of tumor-infiltrating Treg TCR alpha and beta sequences was with tumor naive CD4+ T cells, followed next by blood naive CD4+ T cells. In terms of TCR gene usage, tumor memory CD4+ T cells clustered together with blood and lymph node memory CD4+ cells, as well as with lymph node naive CD4+ cells.

CD4+CD45RO+CD25- cells were isolated as memory CD4+ T cells. Tregs, naive and memory CD4+ T cells from tumor, blood and ipsilateral draining lymph nodes of a few breast cancer patients underwent full-length TCR alpha and beta sequencing. Tumor tissue and lymph nodes from ipsilateral axillary dissection were perfused with PBS, minced and digested with collagenase I and hyaluronidase. Ficoll density gradient centrifugation was used to isolate mononuclear cells from lymph nodes or from 50 to 55 ml of peripheral blood. FACS confirmed that the sorted cell populations were more than 90% pure. The source of this sequence is a female donor with breast cancer. Sequencing was done on a sample of memory CD4+ T cells sorted from a lymph node. The label giving this sample's cell subset or site can be read as: memory CD4+ T cells, CD4+CD45RO+CD25-. Recombination joined TRBV2 with TRBJ1-1; the junction holds 8 bases that match TRBD1. The CDR3 corresponds to CASSPRTGSVTEAFF. The DNA sequence is as follows: TGTGCCAGCAGTCCGCGGACAGGGTCGGTCACTGAAGCTTTCTTT.